Below are 10 T cell receptor beta chains sequenced from a single sample in a study of human T cells and chemical hapten exposure. TCRdb re-analysed the RACE reads in MiXCR, keeping a single row per CDR3 protein. The sample lists 130,000 or so distinct CDR3 sequences, approximately 8.3% occurring once. This sample's time point: healthy volunteer bleed at 2 weeks. The starting material, unfractionated whole blood, was used for total RNA extraction. The sequencing input was whole blood. Source of these receptors: a male donor in good health. Some clones in this sample may be carry-over from other donors' samples.

CDR3 nucleotide sequence: TGTGCCAGCAGCCTACAGGGGAGGCGTTCACCCCTCCACTTT. Translating gives CASSLQGRRSPLHF. This chain uses TRBV12-3 or TRBV12-4 with TRBJ1-6; 7 nucleotides align to TRBD1. The CDR3 is 14 residues long. The V gene end was trimmed by 6 bases and the J gene end by 9 bases; junction bases not matched to a gene: 8.

This chain joins TRBV9 and TRBJ1-4; 7 bases align to TRBD1. Trimming took 3 bases from V and 8 from J; bases not matched to a gene: 10. This CDR3 has 15 residues. Germline CDR1 is SGDLS and CDR2 is YYNGEE. CDR3 sequence reads: CASSETTGTVEKLFF. Written as DNA, the CDR3 is TGTGCCAGCAGCGAGACGACAGGGACGGTAGAAAAACTGTTTTTT.

The rearrangement joins TRBV7-2 to TRBJ2-5; D possibly corresponds to TRBD1 (5 bases). This CDR3 comprises 15 residues. Germline assignment: CDR1 SGHTA and CDR2 FQGNSA. V lost 3 bases and J 2 bases, leaving 13 bases between the germline ends. This chain's CDR3 is CASSLIGAEQETQYF. The CDR3 coding sequence is TGTGCCAGCAGCTTGATTGGGGCGGAACAAGAGACCCAGTACTTC. Full variable domain (remainder filled in from reference TRBV7-2 and TRBJ2-5): GAGVSQSPSNKVTEKGKDVELRCDPISGHTALYWYRQSLGQGLEFLIYFQGNSAPDKSGLPSDRFSAERTGGSVSTLTIQRTQQEDSAVYLCASSLIGAEQETQYFGPGTRLLVL.

Ten or more counts support this clonotype. The V and J genes are TRBV15 and TRBJ2-7; D is ambiguous. The germline V gene encodes CDR1 LNHNV and CDR2 YYDKDF (reference sequence). The CDR3 extends over 13 amino acids. V lost 6 bases and J lost 3, with 12 bases in between. The CDR3: CATSPGSDYEQYF. The CDR3 nucleotides are TGTGCCACCAGTCCCGGGTCCGACTACGAGCAGTACTTC.

This clonotype occurred many times. This chain joins TRBV5-6 and TRBJ2-5; no definite D call. The ends were cut back, 4 bases at V and 5 bases at J, with 9 bases in the middle. The CDR3 sequence is 12 residues long. Germline CDR1 reads SGHDT; CDR2 reads YYEEEE. The CDR3 coding sequence is TGTGCCAGCAGCATTCTGCGCGAGACCCAGTACTTC. Translation: CASSILRETQYF. Complete variable domain (other parts from reference TRBV5-6 and TRBJ2-5): DAGVTQSPTHLIKTRGQQVTLRCSPKSGHDTVSWYQQALGQGPQFIFQYYEEEERQRGNFPDRFSGHQFPNYSSELNVNALLLGDSALYLCASSILRETQYFGPGTRLLVL.

The J gene is TRBJ1-6, the V gene TRBV7-2; no definite D call. V dropped 1 base and J dropped 5 bases, with 6 bases sitting between them. The CDR3 consists of 14 residues. Germline V gene data show CDR1 as SGHTA and CDR2 as FQGNSA. The CDR3 sequence: CASSLVTHNSPLHF. The DNA for the CDR3 is TGTGCCAGCAGCTTAGTGACCCATAATTCACCCCTCCACTTT.

This clonotype was recorded a few times. This CDR3 is CSGQETETQYF. CDR3 coding DNA: TGCAGCGGACAGGAAACGGAGACCCAGTACTTC. This rearrangement joins TRBV29-1 to TRBJ2-5; D may be TRBD1 (6 bases). Germline V lookup: CDR1 SQVTM, CDR2 ANQGSEA. V lost 7 bases to trimming and J lost 5 bases, with 11 bases between them. The CDR3 has 11 residues.

This clonotype was seen only a few times. The chain couples TRBV18 to TRBJ2-7; TRBD1 matches 7 bases. Germline CDR1 is KGHSH and CDR2 is LQKENI. V was clipped by 3 bases and J by 3 bases; unmatched bases: 2. This CDR3 is built from 13 residues. This CDR3 is CASSPPGGYEQYF. The CDR3 bases are TGTGCCAGCTCACCCCCAGGGGGCTACGAGCAGTACTTC.

The rearrangement joins TRBV7-8 to TRBJ2-5; the match to TRBD1 covers 7 bases. Unmatched junction bases numbered 10, after V lost 5 bases and J lost 4 bases. In germline, CDR1 is SGHVS, CDR2 FQNEAQ. CDR3 size: 15 residues. The CDR3 DNA reads as TGTGCCAGCAGCCCCAGACAGGGCTGGGGAGAGACCCAGTACTTC. This encodes CASSPRQGWGETQYF.

This clonotype was counted many times. This chain links TRBV27 with TRBJ2-5, with D tentatively TRBD1 or TRBD2 (6 bases each). Looked up from germline, CDR1 is MNHEY and CDR2 is SMNVEV (reference sequence). This CDR3 is built from 16 residues. V dropped 6 bases and J dropped 2 bases, with 19 bases sitting between them. In nucleotides, the CDR3 is TGTGCCAGCAGGTCGGGTCCGGGGGCCTTGCAAGAGACCCAGTACTTC. Protein: CASRSGPGALQETQYF.